Listed below are T cell receptor beta chains from one sample, sequenced in a study of T cell repertoires in cytomegalovirus infection. MiXCR, applied by TCRdb to the reads, yields one record per CDR3 protein. Of roughly 90,000 distinct CDR3 sequences in the sample, 25% to 30% are singletons; the top ten hold about 65%. These receptors' antigens are unknown. The sample consisted of CD8+ T cells from cultured PBMCs, taken from culture after CMV antigen stimulation. Receptors originate from a human donor in good health (CMV status not recorded). Some clones in this sample may be carry-over from other donors' samples. CDR3s include the opening cysteine and the closing phenylalanine or tryptophan. A D gene is named only where the DNA matches it firmly. Expanded clones get a size class; other rows say once, few or many, or leave the size out.

D gene | J gene | clone size | V gene | CDR3 DNA | CDR3 protein
NA | TRBJ2-1 | NA | TRBV7-2 | TGTGCCAGCAGCCTCACAGGTTGGGGATATTATGAGCAGTTCTTC | CASSLTGWGYYEQFF
NA | TRBJ1-4 | many | TRBV19 | TGTGCCAGTAGTATGGGCACAGCAACTAATGAAAAACTGTTTTTT | CASSMGTATNEKLFF
NA | TRBJ1-2 | NA | TRBV7-2 | TGTGCCAGCAGCTTAGGTCCTTCGGGCTATGGCTACACCTTC | CASSLGPSGYGYTF
NA | TRBJ1-5 | NA | TRBV6-2/TRBV6-3 | TGTGCCAGCACGAGGAACAGGGATGGTCAGCCCCAGCATTTT | CASTRNRDGQPQHF
NA | TRBJ2-1 | NA | TRBV15 | TGTGCCACCAGCAGAGATATGATCTACAATGAGCAGTTCTTC | CATSRDMIYNEQFF
TRBD1 | TRBJ1-1 | NA | TRBV29-1 | TGCAGCGTTCCGGCAGAAGACAGGGGAGGGGACACTGAAGCTTTCTTT | CSVPAEDRGGDTEAFF
NA | TRBJ2-3 | NA | TRBV30 | TGTGCCTGGAGTGTACGGGAGAGGGATACGCAGTATTTT | CAWSVRERDTQYF
NA | TRBJ2-2 | NA | TRBV5-4 | TGTGCCAGCAGCTTGGGGCAGGTCTCCGGGGAGCTGTTTTTT | CASSLGQVSGELFF
TRBD1 | TRBJ1-3 | few | TRBV12-3/TRBV12-4 | TGTGCCAGCAGACCAGGGGGATCTGGAAACACCATATATTTT | CASRPGGSGNTIYF
NA | TRBJ2-3 | NA | TRBV20-1 | TGCAGTGCTAGAGTCCTCGGCGGGAAGGGGAAAGATACGCAGTATTTT | CSARVLGGKGKDTQYF
NA | TRBJ2-3 | few | TRBV7-2 | TGTGCCAGCAGCTCCCTAGACCGGGGTACGCAGTATTTT | CASSSLDRGTQYF
NA | TRBJ2-1 | few | TRBV11-1 | TGTGCCAGCAGCTCGGGGGGCAGCTACAATGAGCAGTTCTTC | CASSSGGSYNEQFF
TRBD2 | TRBJ2-3 | many | TRBV12-3/TRBV12-4 | TGTGCCAGCAGTTTACAAGCGGGGGGGACAGATACGCAGTATTTT | CASSLQAGGTDTQYF
NA | TRBJ2-2 | NA | TRBV19 | TGTGCCAGTATGGGGTTGTTGCAGGAGCTGTTTTTT | CASMGLLQELFF
NA | TRBJ2-7 | NA | TRBV4-1 | TGCGCCAGCAGCCGTCCGACGGCGCTATACGAGCAGTACTTC | CASSRPTALYEQYF
NA | TRBJ2-1 | NA | TRBV5-1 | TGCGCCAGCAGCCGCCCGGGACTCTACGCCGATGAGCAGTTCTTC | CASSRPGLYADEQFF
TRBD1 | TRBJ2-3 | NA | TRBV6-2/TRBV6-3 | TGTGCCAGCACCTCAGGACAGGGCACAGATACGCAGTATTTT | CASTSGQGTDTQYF